Below, one T cell receptor beta chain is given with its context. The antigen remains undetermined. This sample is part of a study of cytomegalovirus exposure and HLA in healthy donors. Study information: Genetic ancestry analysis placed 81% of the roughly 400 donors that were genotyped in the Caucasian-associated cluster.

Study-wide findings and caveats: In most subjects, TCR beta sequences reportedly gave accurate predictions of HLA-A and HLA-B alleles. Certain sequence variants were highly shared and formed a cluster, and this cluster was likely a sequencing artifact. When analyzed later, the rates of TCR association showed variation by HLA locus, with DRB1 the most and HLA-C the fewest.

V gave up 4 bases and J gave up 9 bases, with 12 bases separating them. The CDR3 is made up of 12 amino acids. The germline gives CDR1 MDHEN, CDR2 SYDVKM. Both 60 Vbeta primers and 13 Jbeta primers went into the PCR. The table came from immunoSEQ multiplex PCR; TCRdb's copy has only in-frame clones and leaves some out. The data show fewer than 120,000 clones, with over 65% seen just once and around an eighth held by the top ten. V usage is TRBV28 and J usage is TRBJ2-5; D is uncertain. The clonotype comes from a man in his thirties or forties in good health and CMV-seropositive. The source material was PBMCs. The CDR3 bases are TGTGCCAGCAGTTCCCGGCCTAGGCCCCAGTACTTC. Amino acid sequence: CASSSRPRPQYF.